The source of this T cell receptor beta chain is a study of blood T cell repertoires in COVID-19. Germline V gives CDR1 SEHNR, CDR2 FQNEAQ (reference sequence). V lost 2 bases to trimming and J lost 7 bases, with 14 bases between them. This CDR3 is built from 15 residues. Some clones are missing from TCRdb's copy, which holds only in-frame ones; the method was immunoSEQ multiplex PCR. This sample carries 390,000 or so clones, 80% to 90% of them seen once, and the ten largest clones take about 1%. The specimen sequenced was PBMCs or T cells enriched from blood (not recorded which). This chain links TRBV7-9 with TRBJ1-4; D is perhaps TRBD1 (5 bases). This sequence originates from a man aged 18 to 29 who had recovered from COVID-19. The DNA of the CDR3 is TGTGCCAGCAGCTTAAATGGTGGGGGAGGTGAAAAACTGTTTTTT. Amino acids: CASSLNGGGGEKLFF.